This T cell receptor (beta chain) is drawn from a study of blood T cell repertoires in COVID-19. Study-level background: Acute-phase and convalescent COVID-19 samples originated in the United States, Italy and Spain. In each case, the material was cDNA or gDNA derived from T cells, B-cell-depleted T cells, or PBMCs.

Under the authors' procedure: Amplification with reference gene primers provided the estimates of nucleated cell counts. Clones were sequenced by immunoSEQ multiplex PCR, and TCRdb holds only the in-frame ones, with some missing. V, J and clone size are those of that table, while D and trimming were read from the DNA. Among 350,000 to 400,000 clones listed, around nine tenths were seen once. Clinical histories supplied by participants themselves formed the basis of cohort assignment. CDR3 length: 14 residues. The J segment lost 7 bases and the V segment lost 1 base, leaving 5 bases of the junction unmatched. Germline V CDR1 and CDR2: LNHDA, SQIVND (reference sequence).

Sequenced input: PBMCs or T cells enriched from blood (not recorded which). The TCR originated in a woman aged 25 to 45 with acute COVID-19. The chain combines TRBV19 with TRBJ1-2; 8 positions match TRBD1. In DNA form, the CDR3 reads TGTGCCAGTAGTATAGTGGGACAGGTCTCTGGCTACACCTTC. This codes for CASSIVGQVSGYTF.